This T cell receptor beta chain was retrieved from a study of PD-1 blockade in mismatch repair-deficient tumors. The CDR3 is 14 residues long. The germline V gene has CDR1 MDHEN and CDR2 SYDVKM. Trimming shortened V by 1 base and J by 5 bases, and 11 bases separated the two germline ends. The protocol was immunoSEQ multiplex PCR, while the TCRdb copy is restricted to in-frame clones and leaves out a portion. The sample shows 38,000 or so clones, roughly 85% of them seen only once. This sequence joins TRBV28 and TRBJ1-2; D gene unclear. The starting material was peripheral blood, obtained roughly 75 weeks after starting pembrolizumab. The sequence was collected from an adult with mismatch repair-deficient cancer. The CDR3 loop is CASSLLGFRYGYTF. In nucleotides, the CDR3 is TGTGCCAGCAGTTTATTGGGTTTTAGATATGGCTACACCTTC.